The 28 T cell receptor beta chains presented below share a single source sample, sequenced in a study of regulatory T cells in long-lasting Graves disease. Time point indicated: persistent/refractory GD, antithyroid drugs over 5 years with positive TRAb. With RNA extracted from PBMCs as input, the TCR library was made. Assembly of TCR beta libraries relied on iRepertoire HTBI primers together with Arm-PCR of CDR3 regions. TCRdb re-called the multiplex PCR reads with MiXCR, one entry per CDR3 protein. The sample yields 450,000 or so distinct CDR3 sequences, roughly 20% seen once. Sample: peripheral blood mononuclear cells (PBMCs), taken when the disease was refractory, from a patient treated with antithyroid drugs. These receptors all stem from a female donor with Graves disease.

The gene calls are TRBV7-9 and TRBJ1-1; D ambiguous. CDR1 and CDR2 (germline): SEHNR, FQNEAQ (reference sequence). V was pared by 3 bases and J by 4 bases, with 9 bases between. This CDR3 comprises 13 residues. DNA for the CDR3: TGTGCCAGCAGCTTTGGGAGGGTCACTGAAGCTTTCTTT. Encoded protein: CASSFGRVTEAFF.

In this sample, this clonotype turned up many times. The chain combines TRBV2 with TRBJ2-5, with D hard to call. The V gene lost 0 bases and the J gene lost 3 bases, with 8 bases spanning the gap. Germline V gives CDR1 SNHLY, CDR2 FYNNEI. The CDR3 sequence is 14 residues long. The CDR3 spells CASSEALWEETQYF. The CDR3 coding sequence is TGTGCCAGCAGTGAAGCGCTTTGGGAAGAGACCCAGTACTTC.

J is TRBJ2-3 and V is TRBV6-2 or TRBV6-3, with a possible D match to TRBD2 (6 bases). The CDR3 is 16 residues long. Germline CDR1 and CDR2: MNHEY and SVGEGT. Trimming pared 4 bases from V and 2 bases from J, leaving 16 bases between. Here the CDR3 reads CASSSRTGGITDTQYF. CDR3 in DNA: TGTGCCAGCAGTTCCCGGACTGGGGGGATCACAGATACGCAGTATTTT.

This clonotype was seen a few times. The chain links TRBV28 to TRBJ2-7; TRBD1 aligns across 12 bases. CDR3 length: 15 residues. The germline V gene encodes CDR1 MDHEN and CDR2 SYDVKM. Trimming at V came to 3 bases and at J to 6 bases, leaving 6 bases not matched to a gene. Written as DNA, the CDR3 is TGTGCCAGCAGTTTGCCGGGACAGGGGGCTTCCGAGCAGTACTTC. It yields the protein CASSLPGQGASEQYF.

This sequence joins TRBV11-2 and TRBJ2-5; TRBD2 is a possible D gene (6 bases). The CDR3 contains 14 residues. The germline CDR1 and CDR2 sequences are SGHAT and FQNNGV. The V end lost 3 bases, the J end lost 6 bases, and 14 bases lay between the germline ends. The CDR3 DNA reads as TGTGCCAGCAGCTTGGGACGGGCGGGACAGACCCAGTACTTC. The encoded protein is CASSLGRAGQTQYF. Complete variable domain (other parts from reference TRBV11-2 and TRBJ2-5): EAGVAQSPRYKIIEKRQSVAFWCNPISGHATLYWYQQILGQGPKLLIQFQNNGVVDDSQLPKDRFSAERLKGVDSTLKIQPAKLEDSAVYLCASSLGRAGQTQYFGPGTRLLVL.

The chain has TRBV6-1 and TRBJ1-5; D is unclear. The CDR3 extends over 14 amino acids. Trimming cost V 2 bases and J 8 bases, with 13 bases left between them. The germline V gene has CDR1 MNHNS and CDR2 SASEGT. Here the CDR3 reads CASSELQMPEPQHF. The DNA for the CDR3 is TGTGCCAGCAGTGAATTGCAGATGCCGGAGCCCCAGCATTTT.

In its sample, this clonotype was seen many times. The chain recombines TRBV5-6 with TRBJ1-1; D might be TRBD1 (5 bases). Trimming stripped 1 base from V and 10 bases from J, with 11 bases between. The CDR3 covers 12 residues. CDR1 and CDR2 from the germline V gene are SGHDT and YYEEEE. The CDR3 loop is CASSLRAGLAFF. CDR3 nucleotide sequence: TGTGCCAGCAGCTTGAGGGCAGGGCTAGCTTTCTTT.

This clonotype was counted many times. V usage is TRBV11-1 and J usage is TRBJ2-7; 9 bases are a match to TRBD1. Looked up from germline, CDR1 is SGHAT and CDR2 is FQDESV (reference sequence). This CDR3 is built from 13 residues. V shed 2 bases, J shed 6 bases, and the junction held 2 bases outside the gene matches. CDR3 in DNA: TGTGCCAGCAGCTTAATACAGGGGGCCGAGCAGTACTTC. Translating gives CASSLIQGAEQYF. Full variable domain (outside the CDR3, taken from reference TRBV11-1 and TRBJ2-7): EAEVAQSPRYKITEKSQAVAFWCDPISGHATLYWYRQILGQGPELLVQFQDESVVDDSQLPKDRFSAERLKGVDSTLKIQPAELGDSAMYLCASSLIQGAEQYFGPGTRLTVT.

The V call is TRBV12-3 or TRBV12-4, the J call TRBJ2-7, with a weak D call TRBD2 (6 bases). V lost 3 bases and J lost 6, with 21 bases in between. The CDR3 extends over 16 amino acids. CDR3 bases: TGTGCCAGCAGTTTTCAGGTTAGCGGCATCTACGTCGAGCAGTACTTC. Residues: CASSFQVSGIYVEQYF.

In this sample, this clonotype turned up many times. This sequence joins TRBV5-1 and TRBJ1-1; maybe TRBD1 (5 bases). Deletions cut 1 base from V and 0 bases from J, with 13 bases between. Germline V lookup: CDR1 SGHRS, CDR2 YFSETQ. This CDR3 is 16 amino acids long. The CDR3 sequence is CASSLSGGSLNTEAFF. Written as DNA, the CDR3 is TGCGCCAGCAGCTTGTCCGGGGGGAGTTTGAACACTGAAGCTTTCTTT.

A few counts support this clonotype. The genes are TRBV20-1 and TRBJ2-7; 11 bases line up with TRBD2. Looked up from germline, CDR1 is DFQATT and CDR2 is SNEGSKA (reference sequence). CDR3 size: 15 residues. The junction had 6 bases not matched to a gene; V was cut back by 2 bases and J by 3 bases. CDR3 loop: CSARPGTSGFYEQYF. CDR3 DNA sequence: TGCAGTGCTAGACCGGGGACTAGCGGATTCTACGAGCAGTACTTC.

As to this clonotype: A read error is possible here, since a much larger clone lies one base away. J is TRBJ2-2 and V is TRBV6-2 or TRBV6-3, with no clear D. The CDR3 is 12 residues long. Germline V CDR1 and CDR2: MNHEY, SVGEGT. CDR3 sequence (DNA): TGTACCAGCAGTTACATTTCCGGGGAGCTGTTTTTT. Its translation is CTSSYISGELFF.

Comments on this clonotype: The germline gene is not matched at one end of the junction; a read error may be the cause. CDR3 in amino acids: CASSMSVPLAGANERYF. The CDR3 DNA is TGTGCCAGCAGCATGTCAGTTCCTCTAGCGGGAGCGAACGAGCGGTACTTC. The chain couples TRBV5-8 to TRBJ2-7, with TRBD2 matching 10 bases. This CDR3 has 17 amino acids. From germline, CDR1 is SGHTS and CDR2 YDEGEE.

The table lists this clonotype with a few counts. The chain uses TRBV7-6 and TRBJ1-1; TRBD1 is a possible D gene (5 bases). V was pared by 4 bases and J by 3 bases, with 15 bases between. Germline values: CDR1 SGHVS, CDR2 FNYEAQ. This CDR3 comprises 15 residues. This chain's CDR3 is CASSSREWGDTEAFF. Written as DNA, the CDR3 is TGTGCCAGCAGCTCCAGGGAGTGGGGGGACACTGAAGCTTTCTTT.

In regard to this clonotype: A much larger clone differs by one base, so this may be a read error. J is TRBJ1-4 and V is TRBV10-3, with D possibly being TRBD1 (5 bases). The CDR3 runs to 14 residues. Germline-derived CDR1 and CDR2 are ENHRY and SYGVKD. The CDR3 nucleotides read TGTACCATCAGTCCGGGACGCTTATCTGAAAAACTGTTTTTT. Its protein is CTISPGRLSEKLFF.

To note about this clonotype: A much larger clone differs by one base, so this may be a read error. The chain is built from TRBV27 and TRBJ2-7, with 8 positions matching TRBD2. In germline, CDR1 is MNHEY, CDR2 SMNVEV (reference sequence). The CDR3 is 15 residues long. CDR3 in DNA: TGTGCCAGCAGTTACACTAGCGGAAGCTCCTACGGGCAGTACTTC. Its translation is CASSYTSGSSYGQYF.

In the case of this clonotype: Compared with germline, one end of the junction differs, possibly owing to a read error. Written as DNA, the CDR3 is TGTGCCAGGAGTGTACGAACAGGCTATGGCTACACCTTC. Translated: CARSVRTGYGYTF. The chain uses TRBV30 and TRBJ1-2, with D maybe TRBD1 (5 bases). Germline V CDR1 and CDR2: GTSNPN, SVGIG (reference sequence). The CDR3 extends over 13 amino acids.

CDR3 loop: CASTPIAGDTQYF. CDR3 bases: TGTGCCAGCACGCCCATCGCGGGAGATACGCAGTATTTT. The chain carries TRBV28 and TRBJ2-3; D may be TRBD2 (5 bases). The germline V gene encodes CDR1 MDHEN and CDR2 SYDVKM. The CDR3 spans 13 residues. V lost 7 bases and J 5 bases, leaving 13 bases between the germline ends.

This clonotype came up a few times. The V call is TRBV27, the J call TRBJ2-1; possibly TRBD1 for D (5 bases). The CDR3 consists of 14 residues. V was trimmed by 2 bases and J by 7 bases, leaving 12 bases between them. The germline V gene encodes CDR1 MNHEY and CDR2 SMNVEV (reference sequence). The DNA of the CDR3 is TGTGCCAGCAGTTTAGCAGGGAACAGGAATGAGCAGTTCTTC. Residues: CASSLAGNRNEQFF.

This clonotype was observed at least ten times. The chain uses TRBV11-2 and TRBJ2-2; D may be TRBD1 (5 bases). V lost 5 bases and J 3 bases, leaving 13 bases between the germline ends. Germline assignment: CDR1 SGHAT and CDR2 FQNNGV. This CDR3 region has 15 residues. This CDR3 reads CASSRSMTDTGELFF. CDR3 coding DNA: TGTGCCAGCAGCCGTAGTATGACAGACACCGGGGAGCTGTTTTTT.

The rearrangement joins TRBV20-1 to TRBJ1-4; D gene uncertain. Germline V gene data show CDR1 as DFQATT and CDR2 as SNEGSKA (reference sequence). This CDR3 spans 13 amino acids. The V end lost 6 bases, the J end lost 5 bases, and 13 bases lay between the germline ends. CDR3 bases: TGCAGTGCCTCAAACAGAGAGAATGAAAAACTGTTTTTT. Residues: CSASNRENEKLFF.

This clonotype was counted between two and nine times. The chain uses TRBV3-1 and TRBJ2-3; perhaps TRBD2 as D (5 bases). The CDR3 has 14 amino acids. The V end lost 10 bases, the J end lost 0 bases, and 14 bases lay between the germline ends. Germline CDR1 and CDR2: LGHDT and YNNKEL (reference sequence). CDR3 nucleotide sequence: TGTGCCACCTCCAGCGCGGGTAGCACAGATACGCAGTATTTT. It codes for CATSSAGSTDTQYF.

Details on this clonotype: A much more abundant neighbour one base away suggests this may be a read error. The chain carries TRBV5-1 and TRBJ2-4; D is ambiguous. V shed 2 bases and J shed 8 bases, with 14 bases lying between them. Germline CDR1 reads SGHRS; CDR2 reads YFSETQ. This CDR3 region has 14 residues. CDR3 sequence: CASSFSVSADIQYF. The CDR3 DNA follows: TGCGCCAGCAGCTTTTCAGTTTCAGCAGACATTCAGTACTTC.

The CDR3 here is CASSLDLFPEAFF. The CDR3, as DNA: TGTGCCAGCAGCTTGGACCTGTTCCCTGAAGCTTTCTTT. This chain joins TRBV5-6 and TRBJ1-1; the D is unclear. V was clipped by 0 bases and J by 6 bases, with 9 bases between them. From germline, CDR1 is SGHDT and CDR2 YYEEEE. This CDR3 region has 13 residues.

The chain employs TRBV25-1 and TRBJ1-6; a possible D gene is TRBD1 (6 bases). In germline, CDR1 is MGHDK, CDR2 SYGVNS. The CDR3 covers 15 residues. The germline V and J ends were trimmed by 5 bases and 7 bases, with 15 bases remaining between them. CDR3 coding DNA: TGTGCCAGCAGTCCCGAGGGGGGAGACAATTCACCCCTCCACTTT. Translation gives CASSPEGGDNSPLHF. Looking up the rest from reference TRBV25-1 and TRBJ1-6 gives the full variable domain: EADIYQTPRYLVIGTGKKITLECSQTMGHDKMYWYQQDPGMELHLIHYSYGVNSTEKGDLSSESTVSRIRTEHFPLTLESARPSHTSQYLCASSPEGGDNSPLHFGNGTRLTVT.

This chain joins TRBV10-3 and TRBJ2-6; D is unclear. V was clipped by 1 base and J by 3 bases, with 16 bases between them. The CDR3 totals 18 residues. The germline V gene has CDR1 ENHRY and CDR2 SYGVKD. For the CDR3, the DNA is TGTGCCATCAGTGAGTTAAACCGCCCTGGACGTGGGGCCAACGTCCTGACTTTC. Encoded protein: CAISELNRPGRGANVLTF.

This clonotype was counted a few times. The chain has TRBV19 and TRBJ1-1, with TRBD1 identical over 10 bases. The germline V gene encodes CDR1 LNHDA and CDR2 SQIVND (reference sequence). The V and J ends lost 5 bases and 6 bases, in that order; junction bases with no gene match: 9. The CDR3 covers 15 residues. CDR3 sequence: CASSLDRGRAAEAFF. For the CDR3, the DNA is TGTGCCAGTAGTCTCGACAGGGGGCGGGCGGCTGAAGCTTTCTTT.

This clonotype showed up just a few times. Here the CDR3 DNA reads TGTGCCAGCACCAGACAGGGCTTTTCCGGGGAGCTGTTTTTT. It is translated as CASTRQGFSGELFF. This chain connects TRBV28 to TRBJ2-2, with 7 nucleotides matching TRBD1. The CDR3 sequence is 14 residues long. CDR1 is MDHEN and CDR2 is SYDVKM in the germline V gene. Losses at the gene ends were 7 bases for V and 6 bases for J; bases not matched to a gene: 8.